This TCR beta chain was sequenced for a study of OX40 agonist ivuxolimab in advanced cancers. Here immunoSEQ multiplex PCR was the method, and the copy in TCRdb shows in-frame clones only, minus some. The sample lists approximately 60,000 clones, 82% occurring once. Germline V gene lookup returns CDR1 MNHEY and CDR2 SMNVEV (reference sequence). Trimming took 6 bases from V and 7 from J, leaving 9 bases between them. The length of the CDR3 is 11 residues. Comments on this clone: Its target is not known.

Notes on the study in general: It was not determined which antigens were specifically recognized by the peripheral T cells that had undergone clonal expansion.

The TCR comes from an adult with an advanced solid tumor such as melanoma, head and neck, liver or kidney cancer. Sequenced material: CD4+ or CD8+ T cells sorted from blood, taken in a trial of the OX40 agonist ivuxolimab. The chain joins TRBV27 to TRBJ1-1; D possibly corresponds to TRBD1 (5 bases). In nucleotides, the CDR3 is TGTGCCAGCAGAAATAGGGGTGAAGCTTTCTTT. This translates into CASRNRGEAFF.